This T cell receptor (beta chain) was profiled in a study of blood T cells in healthy people across ages. Broader study findings: PBMCs were not sorted, which prevented a conclusive comparison of naive versus antigen-experienced cells.

Donors were systemically healthy Caucasian individuals from Russia aged roughly 6 to 95 years. For every donor, a draw yielded around 10 milliliters of peripheral blood. With a J-beta primer mix and a sample-barcoded 5' primer, a second PCR ran about 7 to 11 cycles. Every molecule of cDNA carried a tag from a template-switch adaptor with 12 random nucleotides. Via MiXCR, TCRdb re-called the 5' RACE reads, giving one row per CDR3 protein. Of about 1.5 million distinct CDR3 sequences listed, under 55% are singletons. The CDR3 covers 15 residues. J was trimmed by 1 base and V by 2 bases; bases with no gene match: 1. Germline V gives CDR1 MNHNY, CDR2 SVGAGI (reference sequence). This clonotype was found a few times. Its antigen remains unidentified.

This sequence was found in a woman under 30 in good health. This chain joins TRBV6-6 and TRBJ2-5; the match to TRBD1 covers 10 bases. Source material: blood. CDR3 region: CASSYGTGVQETQYF. The DNA for the CDR3 is TGTGCCAGCAGTTACGGGACAGGGGTCCAAGAGACCCAGTACTTC.